One sample yielded the 9 T cell receptor beta chains listed below, sequenced in a study of blood T cell repertoires in COVID-19. Produced via immunoSEQ multiplex PCR; TCRdb's table is partial and in-frame only. The repertoire includes about 300,000 clones, 85% to 90% of them detected once, and around 1.4% sits in the top ten. Sample: peripheral blood. The receptor source for this set is a man between 70 and 80 years old with acute or convalescent COVID-19.

V usage is TRBV29-1 and J usage is TRBJ1-3, with D maybe TRBD1 (5 bases). Germline values: CDR1 SQVTM, CDR2 ANQGSEA. The CDR3 is 12 amino acids. CDR3 sequence: CGGQSSGNTIYF. The DNA of the CDR3 is TGCGGTGGACAATCCTCTGGAAACACCATATATTTT.

The chain is built from TRBV2 and TRBJ1-6, with D possibly TRBD1 on 5 matching bases. V lost 7 bases and J 5 bases, leaving 15 bases between the germline ends. Per germline, CDR1 SNHLY and CDR2 FYNNEI. This CDR3 spans 15 amino acids. CDR3 in DNA: TGTGCCAGCACGTTGGGGGGACCAAATAATTCACCCCTCCACTTT. It specifies CASTLGGPNNSPLHF.

CDR3 coding DNA: TGTGCCAGCAGCCGACAGGGAATGGGAGAAAAACTGTTTTTT. Protein: CASSRQGMGEKLFF. The rearrangement uses TRBV3-1 (or the pseudogene TRBV3-2) and TRBJ1-4; TRBD1 matches at 7 bases. Germline assignment: CDR1 LGHDT and CDR2 YNNKEL (reference sequence). CDR3 length equals 14 residues. J gave up 8 bases and V 4 bases, and 7 bases lay outside the gene matches.

The chain carries TRBV27 and TRBJ2-7; maybe TRBD2 (6 bases). Germline loops: CDR1 MNHEY, CDR2 SMNVEV (reference sequence). V lost 4 bases to trimming and J lost 2 bases, with 12 bases between them. This CDR3 is built from 14 residues. The CDR3 bases are TGTGCCAGCAGTTCGGGACTCCCCCCCTACGAGCAGTACTTC. This encodes CASSSGLPPYEQYF.

This chain connects TRBV5-1 to TRBJ2-5, with D perhaps TRBD1 (5 bases). Germline loops: CDR1 SGHRS, CDR2 YFSETQ. Trimming removed 0 bases from V and 4 bases from J, with 7 bases in between. The CDR3 runs 13 residues. This chain's CDR3 is CASSLADRETQYF. DNA of the CDR3: TGCGCCAGCAGCTTGGCCGACAGAGAGACCCAGTACTTC. Full variable domain (missing parts from reference TRBV5-1 and TRBJ2-5): KAGVTQTPRYLIKTRGQQVTLSCSPISGHRSVSWYQQTPGQGLQFLFEYFSETQRNKGNFPGRFSGRQFSNSRSEMNVSTLELGDSALYLCASSLADRETQYFGPGTRLLVL.

The gene calls are TRBV28 and TRBJ2-5; 7 nucleotides agree with TRBD2. The J segment lost 4 bases and the V segment lost 2 bases, leaving 16 bases of the junction unmatched. Germline loops: CDR1 MDHEN, CDR2 SYDVKM. The CDR3 has 18 amino acids. CDR3 residues: CASSLQYGGLGGGETQYF. The CDR3 DNA follows: TGTGCCAGCAGTTTACAGTACGGCGGCCTTGGGGGGGGAGAGACCCAGTACTTC.

The rearrangement links TRBV15 to TRBJ1-4; D perhaps matches TRBD1 (5 bases). The CDR3 is 16 residues long. The V gene lost 2 bases and the J gene lost 3 bases, with 13 bases spanning the gap. Germline V gene sequence: CDR1 LNHNV, CDR2 YYDKDF (reference sequence). CDR3 residues: CATSRSSGGANEKLFF. The CDR3 nucleotides read TGTGCCACCAGCAGATCTTCGGGGGGGGCTAATGAAAAACTGTTTTTT.

V gene TRBV7-9 combines with J gene TRBJ2-7; 10 bases are a match to TRBD2. The CDR3 extends over 14 amino acids. J gave up 2 bases and V 5 bases, and 3 bases lay outside the gene matches. Germline CDR1 reads SEHNR; CDR2 reads FQNEAQ (reference sequence). The CDR3 reads CASSPSGRAYEQYF. DNA of the CDR3: TGTGCCAGCAGCCCCAGCGGGAGGGCCTACGAGCAGTACTTC.

The rearrangement uses TRBV5-4 and TRBJ2-2, with a tentative D call TRBD2 (7 bases). Trimming left V 8 bases short and J 4 bases short, with 15 bases between. Germline V gives CDR1 SGHNT, CDR2 YYREEE (reference sequence). This CDR3 has 14 amino acids. The CDR3 sequence: CASRGAASTGELFF. The CDR3 DNA reads as TGTGCCAGTCGGGGGGCGGCCAGCACCGGGGAGCTGTTTTTT.